This T cell receptor beta chain derives from a study of naive and memory T cell subsets. This clonotype was counted many times. Antigen: not known. Study-wide points: TCR abundance followed a power law differing between naive and memory subsets. Activation and differentiation may alter RNA-based TCR counts. Findings for naive and memory subsets could not be checked against ground truth.

Four subsets defined by CD45RA and CD27 were sorted after CD3, CD4, CD8 and live/dead staining. Two oligonucleotides, mixed equimolar, formed the beta constant-region primer covering TRBC1 and TRBC2. TCRdb reanalysed the UMI-ligation and nested PCR reads using MiXCR and keeps one entry per CDR3 protein. Altogether 70,000 to 95,000 distinct CDR3 sequences are present, about 6.5% being singletons, with the ten largest covering 1.5% to 2%. The sequence was obtained from a human donor in good health. Sequenced material: central memory CD4+ T cells from blood.

The CDR3 DNA reads as TGCAGCGTTGTCCTCCAAACAGGACTAGCACAGCAGTACTTC. This gives the protein CSVVLQTGLAQQYF. The chain recombines TRBV29-1 with TRBJ2-7, with 8 bases fitting TRBD2. Germline V gene sequence: CDR1 SQVTM, CDR2 ANQGSEA. The ends lost 4 bases at V and 8 bases at J; junction bases unmatched: 13. CDR3 length: 14 residues.